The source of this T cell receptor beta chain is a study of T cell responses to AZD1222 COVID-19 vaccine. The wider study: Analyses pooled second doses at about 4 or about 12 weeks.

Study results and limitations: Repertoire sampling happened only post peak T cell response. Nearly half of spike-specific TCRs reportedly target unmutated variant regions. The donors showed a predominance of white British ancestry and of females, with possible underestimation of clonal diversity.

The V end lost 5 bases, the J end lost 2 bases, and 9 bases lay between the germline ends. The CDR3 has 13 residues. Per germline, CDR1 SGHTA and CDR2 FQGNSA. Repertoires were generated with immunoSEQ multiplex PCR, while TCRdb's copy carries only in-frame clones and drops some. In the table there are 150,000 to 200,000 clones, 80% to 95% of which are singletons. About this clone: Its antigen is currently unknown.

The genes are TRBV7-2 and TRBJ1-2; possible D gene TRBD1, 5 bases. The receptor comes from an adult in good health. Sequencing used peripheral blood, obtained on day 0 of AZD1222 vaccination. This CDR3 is CASSPAGNYGYTF. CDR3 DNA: TGTGCCAGCAGCCCCGCAGGGAACTATGGCTACACCTTC.